This TCR beta chain stems from a study of breast tumors, draining lymph nodes, adjacent tissues. This clonotype has ten or more counts. Each CDR3 protein is one row after TCRdb ran MiXCR on the multiplex PCR reads. This table holds approximately 230,000 distinct CDR3 sequences, 30% to 35% found once. Axillary draining lymph nodes of breast cancer patients supplied the node samples. Germline-derived CDR1 and CDR2 are SNHLY and FYNNEI. Deletions cut 6 bases from V and 7 bases from J, with 15 bases between. This CDR3 region has 14 residues. The sample comprised axillary lymph node tissue. The source of this sequence is a female donor with breast cancer. Some clones in this sample may be carry-over from other donors' samples. The genes are TRBV2 and TRBJ1-4; D unclear. The DNA for the CDR3 is TGTGCCAGCAGAAATACAAAGCGGACTGAAAAACTGTTTTTT. Encoded protein: CASRNTKRTEKLFF.